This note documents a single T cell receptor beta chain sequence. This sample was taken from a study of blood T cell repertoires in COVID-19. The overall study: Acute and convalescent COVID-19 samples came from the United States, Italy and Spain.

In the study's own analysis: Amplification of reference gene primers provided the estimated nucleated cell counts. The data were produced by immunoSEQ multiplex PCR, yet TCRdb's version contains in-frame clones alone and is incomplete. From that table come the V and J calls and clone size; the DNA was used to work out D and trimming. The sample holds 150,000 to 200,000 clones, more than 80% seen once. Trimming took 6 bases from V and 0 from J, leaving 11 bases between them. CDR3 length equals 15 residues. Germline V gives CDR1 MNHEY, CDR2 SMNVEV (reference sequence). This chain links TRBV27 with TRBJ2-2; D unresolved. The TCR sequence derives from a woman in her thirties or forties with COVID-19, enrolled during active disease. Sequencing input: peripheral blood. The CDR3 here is CASRTTPANTGELFF. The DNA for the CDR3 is TGTGCCAGCAGAACCACACCCGCGAACACCGGGGAGCTGTTTTTT.